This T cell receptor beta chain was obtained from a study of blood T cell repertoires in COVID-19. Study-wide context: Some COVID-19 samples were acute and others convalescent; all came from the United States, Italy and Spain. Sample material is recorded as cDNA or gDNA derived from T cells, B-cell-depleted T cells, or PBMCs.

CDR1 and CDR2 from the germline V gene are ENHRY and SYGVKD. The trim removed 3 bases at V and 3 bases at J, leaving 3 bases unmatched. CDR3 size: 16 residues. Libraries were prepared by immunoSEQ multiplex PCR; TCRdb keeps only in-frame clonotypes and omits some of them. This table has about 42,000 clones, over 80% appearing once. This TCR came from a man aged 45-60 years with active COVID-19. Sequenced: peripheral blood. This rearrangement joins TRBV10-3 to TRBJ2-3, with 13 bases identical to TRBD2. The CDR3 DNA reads TGTGCCATCAGTGAAGGACTAGCGGGAGTAACAGATACGCAGTATTTT. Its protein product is CAISEGLAGVTDTQYF.